A single sample is the source of the 29 T cell receptor beta chains below, sequenced in a study of blood T cell repertoires in COVID-19. Here immunoSEQ multiplex PCR was the method, and the copy in TCRdb shows in-frame clones only, minus some. Of 150,000 to 200,000 clones listed, about 88% are singletons. The sequenced sample consisted of peripheral blood. The origin of the receptors is a man aged 55-75 years with acute or convalescent COVID-19.

The J gene is TRBJ2-2, the V gene TRBV29-1; tentatively, D is TRBD2 (5 bases). The CDR3 extends over 13 amino acids. Germline V gene sequence: CDR1 SQVTM, CDR2 ANQGSEA. V was cut by 4 bases and J by 5 bases, with 11 bases left in between. The CDR3 DNA sequence: TGCAGCGTTGCGGAGAGGGAAACCGGGGAGCTGTTTTTT. This translates into CSVAERETGELFF.

The V and J genes are TRBV6-5 and TRBJ1-5; 7 nucleotides match TRBD1. This CDR3 region has 11 residues. V shed 4 bases and J 14 bases; nucleotides not matched to a gene: 5. The V gene's germline CDR1 is MNHEY and CDR2 SVGAGI. CDR3 in amino acids: CASSLTGTEHF. DNA of the CDR3: TGTGCCAGCAGTTTGACAGGGACCGAGCATTTT.

This clone was seen only a few times. The chain combines TRBV10-2 with TRBJ1-3; D remains unclear. The CDR3 runs to 13 residues. V shed 2 bases and J shed 7 bases, with 9 bases lying between them. Germline CDR1 reads WSHSY; CDR2 reads SAAADI. The CDR3 region is CASSEDGGNTIYF. The CDR3 DNA is TGCGCCAGCAGTGAGGACGGCGGGAACACCATATATTTT.

This chain links TRBV5-5 with TRBJ1-1, with 9 bases identical to TRBD1. Losses at the gene ends were 3 bases for V and 6 bases for J; bases not matched to a gene: 3. CDR3 length equals 13 residues. Germline CDR1 SGHKS, CDR2 YYEKEE (reference sequence). As DNA, the CDR3 is TGTGCCAGCAGCTGGACAGGGGCGGCTGAAGCTTTCTTT. Amino acid sequence: CASSWTGAAEAFF.

This rearrangement joins TRBV7-9 to TRBJ1-2, with 7 bases aligning to TRBD1. The CDR3 sequence is 14 residues long. With 0 bases clipped from V and 5 bases from J, the junction kept 3 bases outside the gene matches. Germline CDR1 is SEHNR and CDR2 is FQNEAQ (reference sequence). CDR3 sequence (DNA): TGTGCCAGCAGCTTAGCGCGGACAGGATATGGCTACACCTTC. Its translation: CASSLARTGYGYTF.

The genes are TRBV3-1 (or the pseudogene TRBV3-2) and TRBJ2-1, with TRBD2 matching 7 bases. The CDR3 is made up of 16 amino acids. Germline CDR1 reads LGHDT; CDR2 reads YNNKEL (reference sequence). Trimming at V came to 5 bases and at J to 3 bases, leaving 10 bases not matched to a gene. The CDR3 DNA sequence: TGTGCCAGCAGCGAACGGTCCGGACTAGGCTACAATGAGCAGTTCTTC. Residues: CASSERSGLGYNEQFF.

The V gene is TRBV14, the J gene TRBJ2-2; D not certain. In germline, CDR1 is SGHDN, CDR2 FVKESK. Trimming shortened V by 3 bases and J by 2 bases, and 13 bases separated the two germline ends. This CDR3 has 16 amino acids. CDR3 DNA sequence: TGTGCCAGCAGCCAGACCCGCCCACTAAACACCGGGGAGCTGTTTTTT. Its protein product is CASSQTRPLNTGELFF.

This clone appeared a few times. The V and J genes are TRBV5-4 and TRBJ2-2; D ambiguous. V was pared by 2 bases and J by 6 bases, with 8 bases between. The CDR3 extends over 13 amino acids. Germline CDR1 SGHNT, CDR2 YYREEE (reference sequence). In DNA form, the CDR3 reads TGTGCCAGCAGCTTCATTGAGGCCGGGGAGCTGTTTTTT. Translated: CASSFIEAGELFF.

The rearrangement joins TRBV10-3 to TRBJ2-5, with D perhaps matching TRBD2 (5 bases). V was shortened by 8 bases and J by 2 bases, with 9 bases between the two germline ends. CDR3 length: 12 residues. Germline CDR1 and CDR2: ENHRY and SYGVKD. CDR3 residues: CAIGTRQETQYF. CDR3 coding DNA: TGTGCCATCGGTACTAGGCAAGAGACCCAGTACTTC.

This chain links TRBV30 with TRBJ1-2; 8 bases line up with TRBD1. CDR1 and CDR2 (germline): GTSNPN, SVGIG (reference sequence). V shed 1 base, J shed 4 bases, and the junction held 2 bases outside the gene matches. This CDR3 spans 13 amino acids. In nucleotides, the CDR3 is TGTGCCTGGAGTGCCGGGACAGGCTATGGCTACACCTTC. Amino acid sequence: CAWSAGTGYGYTF.

At least ten counts were recorded for this clone. CDR3 residues: CASSLARGGTKREQYF. The CDR3 nucleotides read TGTGCCAGCAGCTTAGCGAGAGGGGGTACAAAGAGAGAGCAGTACTTC. This chain joins TRBV7-2 and TRBJ2-7; possible D gene TRBD1, 6 bases. This CDR3 comprises 16 residues. CDR1 SGHTA and CDR2 FQGNSA come from the germline V gene. Between the trimmed V and J ends, which lost 0 bases and 7 bases, there was a span of 19 bases.

The genes are TRBV18 and TRBJ1-4; D gene ambiguous. The length of the CDR3 is 13 residues. Germline V gives CDR1 KGHSH, CDR2 LQKENI. Trimming pared 3 bases from V and 4 bases from J, leaving 6 bases between. The CDR3, as DNA: TGTGCCAGCTCACCGTCTTTTAATGAAAAACTGTTTTTT. Its translation is CASSPSFNEKLFF.

The chain uses TRBV10-3 and TRBJ1-2, with 8 positions matching TRBD1. The ends lost 2 bases at V and 7 bases at J; junction bases unmatched: 3. This CDR3 is 13 amino acids long. The germline gives CDR1 ENHRY, CDR2 SYGVKD. This chain's CDR3 is CAISEPTGGGYTF. Written as DNA, the CDR3 is TGTGCCATCAGTGAGCCTACAGGGGGTGGCTACACCTTC.

The chain combines TRBV28 with TRBJ1-2, with D unresolved. V was pared by 5 bases and J by 5 bases, with 15 bases between. This CDR3 comprises 14 residues. Germline V gene lookup returns CDR1 MDHEN and CDR2 SYDVKM. The CDR3 DNA reads as TGTGCCAGCAGTCCCCTCCGGGGTGGGTATGGCTACACCTTC. Its translation is CASSPLRGGYGYTF.

This sequence joins TRBV19 and TRBJ1-2; weak D call: TRBD1 (5 bases). This CDR3 is 15 amino acids long. Germline CDR1 LNHDA, CDR2 SQIVND (reference sequence). V was shortened by 0 bases and J by 4 bases, with 12 bases between the two germline ends. Here the CDR3 reads CASSIDINRSYGYTF. The CDR3 DNA reads as TGTGCCAGTAGTATAGATATCAACAGGAGCTATGGCTACACCTTC. The full variable domain, completed using reference TRBV19 and TRBJ1-2, is DGGITQSPKYLFRKEGQNVTLSCEQNLNHDAMYWYRQDPGQGLRLIYYSQIVNDFQKGDIAEGYSVSREKKESFPLTVTSAQKNPTAFYLCASSIDINRSYGYTFGSGTRLTVV.

CDR3 sequence (DNA): TGTGCCAGCAGCGCCGGGACAGGGCGAGCCACTGAAGCTTTCTTT. Its protein product is CASSAGTGRATEAFF. The chain recombines TRBV5-6 with TRBJ1-1; TRBD1 agrees at 9 bases. Trimming took 4 bases from V and 4 from J; bases not matched to a gene: 8. This CDR3 spans 15 amino acids. CDR1 and CDR2 (germline): SGHDT, YYEEEE. Full variable domain (missing parts from reference TRBV5-6 and TRBJ1-1): DAGVTQSPTHLIKTRGQQVTLRCSPKSGHDTVSWYQQALGQGPQFIFQYYEEEERQRGNFPDRFSGHQFPNYSSELNVNALLLGDSALYLCASSAGTGRATEAFFGQGTRLTVV.

The chain couples TRBV7-2 to TRBJ1-3, with D possibly TRBD1 on 6 matching bases. The germline V gene has CDR1 SGHTA and CDR2 FQGNSA. V was pared by 6 bases and J by 0 bases, with 9 bases between. CDR3 length: 14 amino acids. CDR3 region: CASSSGVSGNTIYF. The CDR3 DNA sequence: TGTGCCAGCAGTTCAGGGGTCTCTGGAAACACCATATATTTT.

Comment on this clone: Sequence at one end of the junction differs from germline and may be a read error. As DNA, the CDR3 is TGCGCCAGCAGCTTGGAGGGACAGCATACTGGGAACACCATATATTTT. It specifies CASSLEGQHTGNTIYF. This chain connects TRBV5-1 to TRBJ1-3, with 7 bases fitting TRBD1. Germline V lookup: CDR1 SGHRS, CDR2 YFSETQ. CDR3 size: 16 residues.

This chain connects TRBV18 to TRBJ1-2; D unclear. The CDR3 is 13 amino acids. The ends were cut back, 2 bases at V and 2 bases at J, with 6 bases in the middle. CDR1 is KGHSH, CDR2 LQKENI, per germline. The CDR3 region has the DNA TGTGCCAGCTCACCAACGGGGAACTATGGCTACACCTTC. Its protein product is CASSPTGNYGYTF. Variable domain in full (rest from reference TRBV18 and TRBJ1-2): NAGVMQNPRHLVRRRGQEARLRCSPMKGHSHVYWYRQLPEEGLKFMVYLQKENIIDESGMPKERFSAEFPKEGPSILRIQQVVRGDSAAYFCASSPTGNYGYTFGSGTRLTVV.

The chain has TRBV19 and TRBJ2-4, with 9 positions matching TRBD1. Germline lookup yields CDR1 LNHDA and CDR2 SQIVND (reference sequence). The CDR3 contains 15 residues. With 6 bases clipped from V and 0 bases from J, the junction kept 3 bases outside the gene matches. The CDR3 sequence: CASRQGAVAKNIQYF. CDR3 sequence (DNA): TGTGCCAGTAGACAGGGGGCCGTAGCCAAAAACATTCAGTACTTC. The full variable domain, its missing parts supplied by reference TRBV19 and TRBJ2-4, is DGGITQSPKYLFRKEGQNVTLSCEQNLNHDAMYWYRQDPGQGLRLIYYSQIVNDFQKGDIAEGYSVSREKKESFPLTVTSAQKNPTAFYLCASRQGAVAKNIQYFGAGTRLSVL.

The rearrangement uses TRBV5-4 and TRBJ1-1, with no clear D. CDR3 size: 12 residues. V lost 4 bases, J lost 1 base, and 5 bases lay in between. Germline CDR1 SGHNT, CDR2 YYREEE (reference sequence). The CDR3 region has the DNA TGTGCCAGCAGCCTATCGAACACTGAAGCTTTCTTT. Its translation: CASSLSNTEAFF.

The genes are TRBV3-1 (or the pseudogene TRBV3-2) and TRBJ2-1; D is ambiguous. The CDR3 has 12 amino acids. The germline V gene encodes CDR1 LGHDT and CDR2 YNNKEL (reference sequence). V shed 4 bases and J shed 2 bases, with 3 bases lying between them. The CDR3 spells CASSRTYNEQFF. CDR3 DNA sequence: TGTGCCAGCAGCCGTACCTACAATGAGCAGTTCTTC.

The CDR3: CASSLTGPHEKLFF. The CDR3 DNA sequence: TGTGCCAGCAGCTTGACAGGACCTCATGAAAAACTGTTTTTT. This chain uses TRBV7-8 with TRBJ1-4; D possibly corresponds to TRBD1 (6 bases). Germline V gives CDR1 SGHVS, CDR2 FQNEAQ. This CDR3 is built from 14 residues. Trimming took 3 bases from V and 6 from J, leaving 11 bases between them.

The chain combines TRBV5-4 with TRBJ1-2; TRBD1 might be the D (6 bases). With 0 bases removed from V and 6 bases from J, the gap between germline ends came to 9 bases. This CDR3 has 13 amino acids. Germline CDR1 SGHNT, CDR2 YYREEE (reference sequence). CDR3 DNA: TGTGCCAGCAGCTTGGGAGGGGGGGATGGCTACACCTTC. It specifies CASSLGGGDGYTF.

The chain couples TRBV27 to TRBJ1-5; D possibly corresponds to TRBD1 (5 bases). Trimming stripped 3 bases from V and 1 base from J, with 7 bases between. CDR1 MNHEY and CDR2 SMNVEV come from the germline V gene (reference sequence). The CDR3 is 14 residues long. The CDR3 loop is CASSFGGSNQPQHF. CDR3 DNA sequence: TGTGCCAGCAGTTTTGGGGGGAGCAATCAGCCCCAGCATTTT.

This clone appeared a single time. CDR3 nucleotide sequence: TGTGCCAGCAGTCCCCGGGACTCCAATCAGCCCCAGCATTTT. As protein: CASSPRDSNQPQHF. The chain combines TRBV27 with TRBJ1-5, with a possible D match to TRBD1 (5 bases). This CDR3 is built from 14 residues. Germline CDR1 reads MNHEY; CDR2 reads SMNVEV (reference sequence). Trimming cost V 5 bases and J 3 bases, with 11 bases left between them.

The V gene is TRBV19, the J gene TRBJ1-1; D unresolved. The length of the CDR3 is 10 residues. Trimming took off 8 bases at V and 1 base at J, with 2 bases between the two ends. CDR1 is LNHDA, CDR2 SQIVND, per germline (reference sequence). The CDR3 here is CASRNTEAFF. CDR3 in DNA: TGTGCCAGTCGGAACACTGAAGCTTTCTTT.

The CDR3 loop reads CSASPGLGETQYF. The DNA of the CDR3 is TGCAGTGCTAGTCCCGGACTAGGGGAGACCCAGTACTTC. The rearrangement links TRBV20-1 to TRBJ2-5, with 7 bases fitting TRBD2. Germline assignment: CDR1 DFQATT and CDR2 SNEGSKA (reference sequence). The V gene end was trimmed by 3 bases and the J gene end by 5 bases; junction bases not matched to a gene: 6. The CDR3 sequence is 13 residues long.

This chain connects TRBV5-4 to TRBJ2-7, with D maybe TRBD2 (5 bases). This CDR3 region has 13 residues. V lost 2 bases, J lost 5 bases, and 11 bases lay in between. Germline V gives CDR1 SGHNT, CDR2 YYREEE (reference sequence). This CDR3 reads CASSFRGTDEQYF. CDR3 in DNA: TGTGCCAGCAGCTTCCGGGGAACGGACGAGCAGTACTTC. The full variable domain, its missing parts supplied by reference TRBV5-4 and TRBJ2-7, is ETGVTQSPTHLIKTRGQQVTLRCSSQSGHNTVSWYQQALGQGPQFIFQYYREEENGRGNFPPRFSGLQFPNYSSELNVNALELDDSALYLCASSFRGTDEQYFGPGTRLTVT.